This record covers a single T cell receptor beta chain. The antigen is unknown. This sample is drawn from a study of cytomegalovirus exposure and HLA in healthy donors. Study observations and caveats: The classifier reportedly diagnosed cytomegalovirus status with high specificity and sensitivity. Associated with cytomegalovirus, according to the listing, were approximately 160 TCR beta chains.

Each donor was healthy, and each was a bone marrow donor. PCR used 60 Vbeta primers and 13 Jbeta primers. Assay used: immunoSEQ multiplex PCR; TCRdb lists only in-frame clones, some missing. This table lists over 200,000 clones. This CDR3 spans 15 amino acids. V dropped 4 bases and J dropped 5; count of bases not matched to a gene: 7. The germline CDR1 and CDR2 sequences are MNHNS and SASEGT. V usage is TRBV6-1 and J usage is TRBJ2-5, with TRBD2 matching 10 bases. The clonotype comes from a woman in her twenties or thirties in good health and CMV-seropositive. What was sequenced was PBMCs. This CDR3 is CASSGAAGGQETQYF. The CDR3 DNA reads as TGTGCCAGCAGTGGTGCAGCGGGGGGGCAGGAGACCCAGTACTTC.